The TCR beta chain under discussion was sequenced for a study of T-cell reconstitution after alpha-beta-depleted transplantation in children. About this clonotype: No antigen is known for it.

A TCRbeta library incorporating unique molecular identifiers was prepared. TCRdb re-analysed the PCR reads in MiXCR, keeping a single row per CDR3 protein. This sample carries around 300,000 distinct CDR3 sequences, 20% to 30% of them seen once, and the ten largest clones take about a tenth. Trimming left V 4 bases short and J 2 bases short, with 14 bases between. The CDR3 is 15 amino acids. CDR1 and CDR2 from the germline V gene are SGHRS and YFSETQ. Broader study findings: It was newly produced T cells that mostly accounted for T-cell counts and diversity one year after transplant.

This TCR was sampled from a male patient under 18 who had a stem cell transplant for acute lymphoblastic leukemia, so the T cells may come from the graft donor. The source material was PBMCs, mostly from graft donor cells, sampled 180 days after TCRalphabeta/CD19-depleted stem cell transplant. V usage is TRBV5-1 and J usage is TRBJ2-3, with a tentative D call TRBD1 (5 bases). The CDR3, as DNA: TGCGCCAGCAGCCCCGGACATCCGATCACAGATACGCAGTATTTT. This translates into CASSPGHPITDTQYF.